This TCR beta chain was obtained from a study of blood T cell repertoires in COVID-19. About the research overall: Samples taken during acute and convalescent COVID-19 were collected in the United States, Italy and Spain. Sources were T cells, B-cell-depleted T cells, or PBMCs; the material itself was cDNA or gDNA.

CDR3 length: 14 amino acids. The germline V gene encodes CDR1 WSHSY and CDR2 SAAADI. The junction had 5 bases not matched to a gene; V was cut back by 5 bases and J by 3 bases. As handled by the study authors: Amplification with reference gene primers provided the estimates of nucleated cell counts. TCRdb's copy holds only in-frame clones and misses some; the assay was immunoSEQ multiplex PCR. That table gives V, J and clone size, and the DNA gave D and trimming. This table holds approximately 70,000 clones, more than 65% found once. The sample comprised peripheral blood. The chain joins TRBV10-2 to TRBJ2-7; 9 bases are a match to TRBD1. This sequence originates from a woman older than 75 with active or convalescent COVID-19. CDR3 region: CASSPDRGGYEQYF. Written as DNA, the CDR3 is TGCGCCAGCAGTCCGGACAGGGGCGGCTACGAGCAGTACTTC.